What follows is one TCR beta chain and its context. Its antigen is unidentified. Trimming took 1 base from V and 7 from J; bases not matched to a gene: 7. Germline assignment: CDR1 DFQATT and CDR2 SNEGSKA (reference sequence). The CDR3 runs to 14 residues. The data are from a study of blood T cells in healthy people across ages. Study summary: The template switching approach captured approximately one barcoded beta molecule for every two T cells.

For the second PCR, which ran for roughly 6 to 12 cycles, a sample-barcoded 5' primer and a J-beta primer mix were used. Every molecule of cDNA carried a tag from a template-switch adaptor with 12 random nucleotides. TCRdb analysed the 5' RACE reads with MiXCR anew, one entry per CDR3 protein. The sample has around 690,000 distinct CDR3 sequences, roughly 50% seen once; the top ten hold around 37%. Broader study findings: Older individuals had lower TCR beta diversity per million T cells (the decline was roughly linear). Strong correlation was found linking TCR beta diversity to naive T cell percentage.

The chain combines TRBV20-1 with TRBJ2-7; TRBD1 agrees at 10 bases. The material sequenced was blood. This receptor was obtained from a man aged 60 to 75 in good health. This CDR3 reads CSARVGDRGGEQYF. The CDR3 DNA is TGCAGTGCTAGAGTCGGGGACAGGGGTGGGGAGCAGTACTTC.